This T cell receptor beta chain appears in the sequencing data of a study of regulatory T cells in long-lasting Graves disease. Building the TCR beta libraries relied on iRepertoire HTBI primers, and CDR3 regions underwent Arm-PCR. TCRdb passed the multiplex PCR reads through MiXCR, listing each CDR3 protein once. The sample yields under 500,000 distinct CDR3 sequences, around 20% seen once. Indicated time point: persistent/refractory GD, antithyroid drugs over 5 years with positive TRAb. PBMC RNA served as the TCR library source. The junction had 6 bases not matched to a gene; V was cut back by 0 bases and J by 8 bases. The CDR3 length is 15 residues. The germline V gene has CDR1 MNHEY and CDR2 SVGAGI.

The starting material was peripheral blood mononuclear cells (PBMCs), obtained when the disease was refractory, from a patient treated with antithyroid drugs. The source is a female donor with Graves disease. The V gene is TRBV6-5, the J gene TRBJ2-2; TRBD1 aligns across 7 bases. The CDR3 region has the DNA TGTGCCAGCAGTTACTCAACAGGGGTAGGGGGGGAGCTGTTTTTT. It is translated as CASSYSTGVGGELFF.